This T cell receptor beta chain is drawn from a study of tumor-infiltrating lymphocytes in primary liver carcinoma. At the level of the study: Samples had roughly 3.65 to 7.5 million productive TCRbeta reads, comparable between tissue types. Points from the study as a whole: Tumors reached a significantly greater top-250-clone fraction than blood did (p = 0.039). Tumor-adjacent and tumor-blood pairs displayed less overlap than did pairs of tumor regions.

Worth noting for this clonotype: Its antigen is currently unknown. One end of the junction is discordant with germline, which a read error may explain.

Co-extraction of RNA and DNA was performed on about 18-30 mg of unsorted bulk tissue. With chronic HBV infection, the patients were also treatment-naive. cDNA specific to TCR beta was made from around 450 ng of total RNA, with a constant-region primer employed for priming. Libraries covering TCR beta were generated through three nested multiplex PCR rounds (using a slightly modified ARM-PCR). The two initial PCR rounds, approximately 10 cycles each, used TRBV1-TRBV30 forward and C-beta reverse primers. MiXCR, applied by TCRdb to the multiplex PCR reads, yields one record per CDR3 protein. The table includes 65,000 to 80,000 distinct CDR3 sequences, about 72% detected once. Germline CDR1 and CDR2: SGHRS and YFSETQ. The CDR3 totals 18 residues.

This TCR was sampled from a man between 40 and 49 years old with primary liver carcinoma and hepatitis B virus infection. Sequencing was performed on liver tumor tissue from sampling region 4. The subset here: tumor region T4, right-lateral pole. The chain combines TRBV5-1 with TRBJ2-6; TRBD1 matches at 8 bases. In DNA form, the CDR3 reads TGCGCCGGCAGCTTGCAGGCAGGGGGCTACTATGGGGCCAACGTCCTGACTTTC. Protein product: CAGSLQAGGYYGANVLTF. Combining the CDR3 with reference TRBV5-1 and TRBJ2-6 gives the whole variable domain KAGVTQTPRYLIKTRGQQVTLSCSPISGHRSVSWYQQTPGQGLQFLFEYFSETQRNKGNFPGRFSGRQFSNSRSEMNVSTLELGDSALYLCAGSLQAGGYYGANVLTFGAGSRLTVL.